Below, 15 T cell receptor beta chains from the same sample are listed, as sequenced in a study of blood T cells in healthy people across ages. The second PCR ran roughly 7 to 11 cycles with a sample-barcoded 5' primer and J-beta primers. TCRdb re-called the 5' RACE reads with MiXCR, one entry per CDR3 protein. The repertoire consists of roughly 900,000 distinct CDR3 sequences, with roughly 26% occurring once and the leading ten covering roughly 17%. Sequenced material: blood. The origin of the receptors is a woman aged 80 or older in good health.

Turning to this clonotype: A much larger clone lies one base from this, so it may be a read error. CDR3 nucleotide sequence: TGTGCCAGCAGTTCGGTAAGAGGTACGCAGTATTTT. Translation gives CASSSVRGTQYF. The V call is TRBV6-2 or TRBV6-3, the J call TRBJ2-3; D call uncertain. Trimming took 4 bases from V and 8 from J, leaving 10 bases between them. The CDR3 totals 12 residues. The V gene's germline CDR1 is MNHEY and CDR2 SVGEGT.

This rearrangement joins TRBV6-1 to TRBJ2-7, with D hard to call. The germline V and J ends were trimmed by 7 bases and 1 base, with 14 bases remaining between them. The CDR3 has 14 residues. CDR1 and CDR2 from the germline V gene are MNHNS and SASEGT. The CDR3 DNA reads as TGTGCCAGCATGGGTACTATCGGGTCCTACGAGCAGTACTTC. It yields the protein CASMGTIGSYEQYF.

The chain carries TRBV15 and TRBJ1-1, with 7 bases fitting TRBD1. Germline V lookup: CDR1 LNHNV, CDR2 YYDKDF (reference sequence). After removal of 4 bases from V and 1 base from J, the junction contained 6 bases not matched to a gene. There are 15 residues in the CDR3. The CDR3 reads CATSKPTGRNTEAFF. The CDR3 coding sequence is TGTGCCACCAGCAAACCGACAGGGCGGAACACTGAAGCTTTCTTT.

This clonotype was recorded a few times. The chain uses TRBV6-5 and TRBJ2-2; D assignment may be TRBD1 or TRBD2 (5 bases each). This CDR3 is 16 amino acids long. The germline V and J ends were trimmed by 7 bases and 1 base, with 16 bases remaining between them. Germline V gene data show CDR1 as MNHEY and CDR2 as SVGAGI. In nucleotides, the CDR3 is TGTGCCAGCAACGAGGGACCGCAGATGAACACCGGGGAGCTGTTTTTT. It specifies CASNEGPQMNTGELFF.

This clonotype showed up just a few times. This chain connects TRBV29-1 to TRBJ2-3; the match to TRBD2 covers 7 bases. CDR1 is SQVTM and CDR2 is ANQGSEA in the germline V gene. This CDR3 is built from 12 residues. The V segment lost 5 bases and the J segment 2 bases; nucleotides outside the gene matches: 1. The CDR3: CSVRGVTDTQYF. The CDR3 nucleotides are TGCAGCGTTCGGGGGGTCACAGATACGCAGTATTTT.

This clonotype was seen a few times. It may be a read error: a sequence one base away is much more abundant. The chain carries TRBV10-2 and TRBJ2-5; 8 positions match TRBD2. This CDR3 spans 14 amino acids. The trim removed 6 bases at V and 5 bases at J, leaving 8 bases unmatched. Germline CDR1 WSHSY, CDR2 SAAADI. The DNA for the CDR3 is TGCGCCAGCAGGGCCGGGACTAGGGGCGAGACCCAGTACTTC. This encodes CASRAGTRGETQYF.

This clonotype has a count of ten or more. The chain has TRBV11-2 and TRBJ2-5; 11 bases agree with TRBD2. V lost 7 bases, J lost 4 bases, and 14 bases stayed unmatched. Germline CDR1 and CDR2: SGHAT and FQNNGV. The CDR3 is 17 amino acids. CDR3 loop: CASNRGGRLAGGETQYF. As DNA, the CDR3 is TGTGCCAGCAACCGTGGGGGGAGGCTAGCGGGAGGAGAGACCCAGTACTTC.

On this clonotype: A read error is likely, as this CDR3 ends without the conserved phenylalanine or tryptophan. V is TRBV6-5 and J is TRBJ1-1; D might be TRBD1 (6 bases). CDR1 MNHEY and CDR2 SVGAGI come from the germline V gene. The CDR3 loop spans 15 amino acids. V shed 0 bases and J shed 8 bases, with 16 bases lying between them. The CDR3 DNA sequence: TGTGCCAGCAGTTACTCGAATCAGGGGCGGACCGAAGCTTTCGTT. Translation: CASSYSNQGRTEAFV.

About this clonotype itself: It may be a read error: a sequence one base away is much more abundant. The chain recombines TRBV6-2 or TRBV6-3 with TRBJ2-7; 10 bases agree with TRBD2. V was pared by 10 bases and J by 2 bases, with 8 bases of the junction left unmatched. CDR1 is MNHEY and CDR2 is SVGEGT in the germline V gene. The CDR3 consists of 14 residues. CDR3 protein: CANSRAGGTYEQYF. The CDR3 DNA reads as TGTGCCAACAGCAGAGCGGGGGGGACCTACGAGCAGTACTTC.

This clonotype was observed a few times. A much larger clone differs from this one at a single base, so this may be a read error. The V and J genes are TRBV5-1 and TRBJ2-5; possibly TRBD1 or TRBD2 for D (6 bases each). CDR3 size: 14 residues. V lost 4 bases to trimming and J lost 11 bases, with 21 bases between them. Germline-derived CDR1 and CDR2 are SGHRS and YFSETQ. CDR3 sequence: CASSLMDGGNEQYF. The CDR3 nucleotides read TGCGCCAGCAGCCTGATGGACGGGGGCAATGAGCAGTACTTC.

This chain links TRBV9 with TRBJ2-7; no definite D call. The V end was cut by 0 bases, the J end by 0 bases, with 10 bases between. The CDR3 is 15 residues long. Germline CDR1 SGDLS, CDR2 YYNGEE. The DNA of the CDR3 is TGTGCCAGCAGCGTAGGACAACTAACCTCCTACGAGCAGTACTTC. It specifies CASSVGQLTSYEQYF.

The V call is TRBV20-1, the J call TRBJ2-7; D remains unclear. Germline V gene sequence: CDR1 DFQATT, CDR2 SNEGSKA (reference sequence). V gave up 5 bases and J gave up 7 bases, with 15 bases separating them. This CDR3 is 12 amino acids long. The CDR3 bases are TGCAGTGCTGTAAAAGGGCCGAATGAGCAGTACTTC. This gives the protein CSAVKGPNEQYF.

Here the CDR3 DNA reads TGTGCCAGCAGGAAGGGCAACACCGGGGAGCTGTTTTTT. Translating it yields CASRKGNTGELFF. The chain carries TRBV6-6 and TRBJ2-2; D is undetermined. V was pared by 6 bases and J by 2 bases, with 7 bases between. Germline CDR1 MNHNY, CDR2 SVGAGI (reference sequence). The CDR3 length is 13 residues.

This clonotype was recorded at least ten times. As DNA, the CDR3 is TGTGCCAGCAGCCCCGGGACAGCGTACCAAGAGACCCAGTACTTC. Protein sequence: CASSPGTAYQETQYF. V gene TRBV5-5 combines with J gene TRBJ2-5; 7 positions agree with TRBD1. The CDR3 covers 15 residues. Looked up from germline, CDR1 is SGHKS and CDR2 is YYEKEE (reference sequence). Trimming at V came to 4 bases and at J to 0 bases, leaving 6 bases not matched to a gene.

Only a few counts were recorded for this clonotype. The chain is built from TRBV29-1 and TRBJ1-5; TRBD1 aligns across 9 bases. Trimming removed 5 bases from V and 1 base from J; junction bases left unmatched: 6. CDR3 size: 15 residues. CDR1 and CDR2 (germline): SQVTM, ANQGSEA. The CDR3 spells CSVSTGGASNQPQHF. CDR3 DNA: TGCAGCGTTTCCACAGGGGGCGCGAGCAATCAGCCCCAGCATTTT.